This entry describes one TCR beta chain. The sample is drawn from a study of blood T cells in healthy people across ages. Next came a second PCR, run for about 7 to 12 cycles, which used a sample-barcoded 5' primer along with a J-beta primer mix. Via MiXCR, TCRdb re-called the 5' RACE reads, giving one row per CDR3 protein. The profile shows fewer than 1,000,000 distinct CDR3 sequences, 46% of them singletons. The germline CDR1 and CDR2 sequences are DFQATT and SNEGSKA (reference sequence). With 5 bases clipped from V and 11 bases from J, the junction kept 13 bases outside the gene matches. The length of the CDR3 is 14 residues.

This TCR came from an elderly man in good health. V gene TRBV20-1 combines with J gene TRBJ2-5; TRBD1 aligns across 11 bases. Input material: blood. CDR3 in amino acids: CSAGGQGAYNEQYF. As DNA, the CDR3 is TGCAGTGCTGGAGGACAGGGGGCTTACAATGAGCAGTACTTC.